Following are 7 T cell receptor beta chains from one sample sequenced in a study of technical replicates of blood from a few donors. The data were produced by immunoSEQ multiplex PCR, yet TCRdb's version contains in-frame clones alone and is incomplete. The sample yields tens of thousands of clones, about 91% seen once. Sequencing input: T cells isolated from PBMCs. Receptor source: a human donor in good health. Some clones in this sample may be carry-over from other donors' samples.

The CDR3 sequence is CASKDRRNEQFF. As DNA, the CDR3 is TGTGCCAGCAAGGACAGGAGGAATGAGCAGTTCTTC. The chain is built from TRBV6-1 and TRBJ2-1; 7 bases are shared with TRBD1. The V segment lost 7 bases and the J segment 7 bases; nucleotides outside the gene matches: 4. Germline V gene data show CDR1 as MNHNS and CDR2 as SASEGT. CDR3 length equals 12 residues.

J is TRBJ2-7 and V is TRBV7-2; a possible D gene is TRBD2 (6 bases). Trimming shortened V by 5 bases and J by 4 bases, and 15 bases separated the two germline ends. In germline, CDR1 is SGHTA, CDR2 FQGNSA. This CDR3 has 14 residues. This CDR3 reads CASSPEGLAYEQYF. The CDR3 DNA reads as TGTGCCAGCAGCCCCGAGGGTCTAGCGTACGAGCAGTACTTC.

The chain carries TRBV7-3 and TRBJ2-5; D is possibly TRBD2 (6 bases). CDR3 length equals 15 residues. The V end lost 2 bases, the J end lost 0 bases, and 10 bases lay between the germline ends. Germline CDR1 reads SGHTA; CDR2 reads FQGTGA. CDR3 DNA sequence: TGTGCCAGCAGCTTAGAGCGGGCGTACCAAGAGACCCAGTACTTC. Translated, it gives CASSLERAYQETQYF.

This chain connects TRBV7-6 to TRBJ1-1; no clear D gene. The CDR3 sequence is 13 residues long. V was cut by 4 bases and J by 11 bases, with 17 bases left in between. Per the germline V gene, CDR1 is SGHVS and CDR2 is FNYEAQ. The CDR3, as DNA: TGTGCCAGCAGCTCCGGACTCTCCTACGGCGCTTTCTTT. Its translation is CASSSGLSYGAFF.

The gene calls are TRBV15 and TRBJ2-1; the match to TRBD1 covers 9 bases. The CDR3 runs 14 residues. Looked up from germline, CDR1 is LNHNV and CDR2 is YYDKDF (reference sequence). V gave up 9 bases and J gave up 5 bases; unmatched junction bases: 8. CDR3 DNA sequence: TGTGCCACTACGGGGACAGGGATTAACAATGAGCAGTTCTTC. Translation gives CATTGTGINNEQFF.

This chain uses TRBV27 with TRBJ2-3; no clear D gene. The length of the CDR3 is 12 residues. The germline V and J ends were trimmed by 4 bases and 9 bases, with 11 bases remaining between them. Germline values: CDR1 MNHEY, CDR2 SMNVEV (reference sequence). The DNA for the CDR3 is TGTGCCAGCAGTTCCAGAGGTGGGACGCAGTATTTT. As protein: CASSSRGGTQYF.

The CDR3 nucleotides read TGTGCCAGCAGGCAACGGGACACCTCTAATGAAAAACTGTTTTTT. As protein: CASRQRDTSNEKLFF. The chain links TRBV7-2 to TRBJ1-4; D is perhaps TRBD1 (6 bases). Trimming took 6 bases from V and 3 from J, leaving 14 bases between them. This CDR3 spans 15 amino acids. CDR1 is SGHTA and CDR2 is FQGNSA in the germline V gene.